These 12 T cell receptor beta chains originate from one sample sequenced in a study of radiotherapy plus CTLA-4 blockade in lung cancer. The repertoire was sequenced with immunoSEQ multiplex PCR; TCRdb's copy has only in-frame clones and lacks some. The sample has tens of thousands of clones, 75% to 85% seen once. This sample comprised peripheral blood, obtained from a patient treated with radiotherapy plus ipilimumab. The source is a human donor with non-small cell lung cancer who had a complete response to radiotherapy plus ipilimumab.

In the case of this clone: Other DNA sequences of this sample code for an identical CDR3. The chain combines TRBV5-1 with TRBJ2-5, with TRBD2 matching 8 bases. Germline V gene sequence: CDR1 SGHRS, CDR2 YFSETQ. The length of the CDR3 is 14 residues. The ends lost 4 bases at V and 11 bases at J; junction bases unmatched: 13. The CDR3 spells CASSKDGTRLTQYF. Written as DNA, the CDR3 is TGCGCCAGCAGCAAAGATGGGACTAGGTTGACTCAGTACTTC. The full variable domain, rest sourced from reference TRBV5-1 and TRBJ2-5, is KAGVTQTPRYLIKTRGQQVTLSCSPISGHRSVSWYQQTPGQGLQFLFEYFSETQRNKGNFPGRFSGRQFSNSRSEMNVSTLELGDSALYLCASSKDGTRLTQYFGPGTRLLVL.

The CDR3 DNA reads as TGTGCTAGTGGTTTGGGGAGTTACCGAGGCAATCAGCCCCAGCATTTT. Protein product: CASGLGSYRGNQPQHF. The chain recombines TRBV12-5 with TRBJ1-5, with no clear D. Trimming shortened V by 1 base and J by 2 bases, and 12 bases separated the two germline ends. The CDR3 covers 16 residues. The V gene's germline CDR1 is LGHNT and CDR2 FRNRAP. Full variable domain (rest looked up from reference TRBV12-5 and TRBJ1-5): DARVTQTPRHKVTEMGQEVTMRCQPILGHNTVFWYRQTMMQGLELLAYFRNRAPLDDSGMPKDRFSAEMPDATLATLKIQPSEPRDSAVYFCASGLGSYRGNQPQHFGDGTRLSIL.

The J gene is TRBJ2-5, the V gene TRBV16, with TRBD1 as a possible D gene (6 bases). This CDR3 region has 13 residues. Germline values: CDR1 KGHSY, CDR2 FQNENV. V gave up 3 bases and J gave up 4 bases, with 9 bases separating them. CDR3 coding DNA: TGTGCCAGCAGCCAGGACAGTTCAGAGACCCAGTACTTC. Encoded protein: CASSQDSSETQYF.

The chain couples TRBV27 to TRBJ2-7; 8 nucleotides match TRBD2. Germline values: CDR1 MNHEY, CDR2 SMNVEV (reference sequence). The CDR3 covers 18 residues. V lost 2 bases and J lost 5; bases outside the gene matches: 17. As DNA, the CDR3 is TGTGCCAGCAGTTTACGGCCCCCGGGTAGCGGGATTTTGGACGAGCAGTACGTC. It specifies CASSLRPPGSGILDEQYV.

The rearrangement joins TRBV13 to TRBJ2-5, with 9 positions matching TRBD1. This CDR3 is built from 15 residues. Germline V CDR1 and CDR2: PRHDT, FYEKMQ (reference sequence). V was clipped by 4 bases and J by 2 bases; unmatched bases: 5. The DNA of the CDR3 is TGTGCCAGCAGCTCACAGGGGGCTGGGCAAGAGACCCAGTACTTC. Its translation is CASSSQGAGQETQYF.

The CDR3 bases are TGTGCCTGGAGTTCCAGCACGGGTAGTACTCGCTACACCTTC. Translating it yields CAWSSSTGSTRYTF. The genes are TRBV30 and TRBJ1-2, with D hard to call. Germline CDR1 reads GTSNPN; CDR2 reads SVGIG (reference sequence). The CDR3 extends over 14 amino acids. The ends were cut back, 2 bases at V and 9 bases at J, with 19 bases in the middle.

V gene TRBV6-5 combines with J gene TRBJ2-5; 10 positions match TRBD2. The germline gives CDR1 MNHEY, CDR2 SVGAGI. Trimming removed 6 bases from V and 5 bases from J; junction bases left unmatched: 9. The CDR3 is made up of 15 amino acids. DNA of the CDR3: TGTGCCAGCAGCAGTTTAGCGGGAGGCCGGGAGACCCAGTACTTC. Protein: CASSSLAGGRETQYF.

V usage is TRBV7-2 and J usage is TRBJ1-4; TRBD1 matches 10 bases. The CDR3 totals 14 residues. CDR1 is SGHTA and CDR2 is FQGNSA in the germline V gene. V dropped 5 bases and J dropped 7; count of bases not matched to a gene: 4. In DNA form, the CDR3 reads TGTGCCAGCAGCCAAGACAGGGGGCGTGAAAAACTGTTTTTT. Amino acid sequence: CASSQDRGREKLFF.

This chain connects TRBV7-6 to TRBJ1-1; D unresolved. This CDR3 has 19 residues. The V and J ends lost 2 bases and 4 bases respectively, with 26 bases between them. CDR1 and CDR2 (germline): SGHVS, FNYEAQ. DNA of the CDR3: TGTGCCAGCAGCTTATTGGGCCCACAGTATCTTCATCCTTCCACTGAAGCTTTCTTT. Its translation: CASSLLGPQYLHPSTEAFF. The variable domain in full, completed from reference TRBV7-6 and TRBJ1-1, reads GAGVSQSPRYKVTKRGQDVALRCDPISGHVSLYWYRQALGQGPEFLTYFNYEAQQDKSGLPNDRFSAERPEGSISTLTIQRTEQRDSAMYRCASSLLGPQYLHPSTEAFFGQGTRLTVV.

This chain uses TRBV18 with TRBJ2-7, with D maybe TRBD2 (6 bases). The CDR3 length is 13 residues. CDR1 is KGHSH, CDR2 LQKENI, per germline. Trimming took off 2 bases at V and 4 bases at J, with 9 bases between the two ends. DNA for the CDR3: TGTGCCAGCTCACCAGAGGGGAGGTACGAGCAGTACGTC. This sequence encodes CASSPEGRYEQYV.

The rearrangement uses TRBV19 and TRBJ1-5; perhaps TRBD1 as D (5 bases). V was trimmed by 4 bases and J by 6 bases, leaving 16 bases between them. CDR1 is LNHDA and CDR2 is SQIVND in the germline V gene (reference sequence). This CDR3 spans 15 amino acids. CDR3 amino acids: CASSRGGRGRQPQHF. CDR3 DNA sequence: TGTGCCAGTAGTAGGGGAGGGAGGGGCCGTCAGCCCCAGCATTTT.

This sequence joins TRBV5-1 and TRBJ1-3, with 12 nucleotides matching TRBD1. The trim removed 4 bases at V and 2 bases at J, leaving 4 bases unmatched. The CDR3 contains 16 residues. Per the germline V gene, CDR1 is SGHRS and CDR2 is YFSETQ. The CDR3 bases are TGCGCCAGCAGCCCGGGACAGGGGGCCGCTGGAAACACCATATATTTT. Protein sequence: CASSPGQGAAGNTIYF.